This T cell receptor (beta chain) was documented in a study of cytomegalovirus exposure and HLA in healthy donors. The CDR3 consists of 15 residues. In germline, CDR1 is SGHRS, CDR2 YFSETQ. Trimming removed 4 bases from V and 7 bases from J; junction bases left unmatched: 6. Each donor's status was that of a healthy bone marrow donor. Although they were nominally healthy when sampled, donors likely had unrecorded immune exposures. The PCR used 60 Vbeta and 13 Jbeta primers. Clones were read by immunoSEQ multiplex PCR, and TCRdb kept only the in-frame ones, dropping some. This sample carries under 150,000 clones, approximately 69% of them seen once, and the ten largest clones take roughly 4.2%.

Input material: PBMCs. V and J are TRBV5-1 and TRBJ2-5; 14 bases are shared with TRBD2. This receptor was taken from a woman between 40 and 50 years old in good health and CMV-seropositive. The CDR3 nucleotides are TGCGCCAGCAGCGTCGGGACTAGCGGGGGCCGGACCCAGTACTTC. This gives the protein CASSVGTSGGRTQYF.